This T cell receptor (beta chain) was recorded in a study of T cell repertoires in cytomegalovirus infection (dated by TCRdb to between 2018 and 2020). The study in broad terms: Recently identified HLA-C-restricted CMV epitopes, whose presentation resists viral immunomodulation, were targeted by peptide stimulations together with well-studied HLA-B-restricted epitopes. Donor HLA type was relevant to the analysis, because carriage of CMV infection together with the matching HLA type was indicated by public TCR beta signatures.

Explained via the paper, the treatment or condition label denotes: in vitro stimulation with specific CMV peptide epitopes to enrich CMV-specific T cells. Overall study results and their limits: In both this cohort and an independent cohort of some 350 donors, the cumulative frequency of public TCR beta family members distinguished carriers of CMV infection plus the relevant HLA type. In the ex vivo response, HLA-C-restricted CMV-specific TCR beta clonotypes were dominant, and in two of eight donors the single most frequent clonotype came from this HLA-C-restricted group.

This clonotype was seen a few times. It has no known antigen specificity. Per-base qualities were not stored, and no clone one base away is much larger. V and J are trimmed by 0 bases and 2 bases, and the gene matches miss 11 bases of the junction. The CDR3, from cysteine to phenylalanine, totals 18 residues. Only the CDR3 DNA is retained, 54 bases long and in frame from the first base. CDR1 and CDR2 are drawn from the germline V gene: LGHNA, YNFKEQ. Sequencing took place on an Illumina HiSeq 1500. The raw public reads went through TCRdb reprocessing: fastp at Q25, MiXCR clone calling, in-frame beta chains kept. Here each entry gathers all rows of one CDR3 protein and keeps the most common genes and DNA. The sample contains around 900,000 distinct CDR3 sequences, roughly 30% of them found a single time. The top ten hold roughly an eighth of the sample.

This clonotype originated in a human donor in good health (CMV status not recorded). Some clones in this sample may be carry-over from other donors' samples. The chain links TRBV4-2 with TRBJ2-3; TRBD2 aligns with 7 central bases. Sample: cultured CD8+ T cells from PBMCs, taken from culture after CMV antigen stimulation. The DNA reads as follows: TGTGCCAGCAGCCAAGATTACCTACTAGCGCCGAACACAGATACGCAGTATTTT. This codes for CASSQDYLLAPNTDTQYF.